These T cell receptor beta chains were read from a single sample in a study of blood T cell repertoires in COVID-19. Sequenced by immunoSEQ multiplex PCR; TCRdb stores in-frame clones only, minus some. The table records fewer than 150,000 clones, more than 75% of them present only once. Sequencing was performed on peripheral blood. Every receptor here comes from a woman older than 75 with acute or convalescent COVID-19. CDR3s include the opening cysteine and the closing phenylalanine or tryptophan. D genes are given only for firm matches. Clone size is stated in some rows and not others, as once, few, many or a class when expanded.

j_gene: TRBJ1-6; len: 18; abundance: -; d_gene: -; v_gene: TRBV7-9; CDR3nt: TGTGCCAGCAGCGCACAACTCCTGGGAGACTCCTATAATTCACCCCTCCACTTT; CDR3aa: CASSAQLLGDSYNSPLHF
j_gene: TRBJ1-1; len: 16; abundance: -; d_gene: -; v_gene: TRBV19; CDR3nt: TGTGCCAGTAGTCGGGGGGGTTTCCGATTGAACACTGAAGCTTTCTTT; CDR3aa: CASSRGGFRLNTEAFF
j_gene: TRBJ2-3; len: 14; abundance: -; d_gene: -; v_gene: TRBV6-6; CDR3nt: TGTGCCAGCAGAAGACAGCAATTCACAGATACGCAGTATTTT; CDR3aa: CASRRQQFTDTQYF
j_gene: TRBJ2-3; len: 15; abundance: few; d_gene: TRBD2; v_gene: TRBV7-2; CDR3nt: TGTGCCAGCAGCCAGCGGGGGGGCCCCTCAGATACGCAGTATTTT; CDR3aa: CASSQRGGPSDTQYF
j_gene: TRBJ2-3; len: 13; abundance: -; d_gene: -; v_gene: TRBV11-2; CDR3nt: TGTGCCAGCAGCTTAGTGGTGCGGGATACGCAGTATTTT; CDR3aa: CASSLVVRDTQYF
j_gene: TRBJ1-2; len: 15; abundance: -; d_gene: -; v_gene: TRBV27; CDR3nt: TGTGCCAGCCCCCACGAGAGGGCCCCTTACTATGGCTACACCTTC; CDR3aa: CASPHERAPYYGYTF
j_gene: TRBJ1-2; len: 20; abundance: -; d_gene: -; v_gene: TRBV27; CDR3nt: TGTGCCAGCAGTTTCCCGGCAGGGAAGGTTTTGCCAAAAACTAACTATGGCTACACCTTC; CDR3aa: CASSFPAGKVLPKTNYGYTF
j_gene: TRBJ1-5; len: 18; abundance: -; d_gene: TRBD1; v_gene: TRBV28; CDR3nt: TGTGCCAGCACCCTACCTGGACAGGAGATATATAGCAATCAGCCCCAGCATTTT; CDR3aa: CASTLPGQEIYSNQPQHF
j_gene: TRBJ1-1; len: 16; abundance: -; d_gene: TRBD1; v_gene: TRBV4-1; CDR3nt: TGCGCCAGCAGCCAAGATTCGGGGACAGGGGGCCCTGAAGCTTTCTTT; CDR3aa: CASSQDSGTGGPEAFF
j_gene: TRBJ2-3; len: 15; abundance: -; d_gene: -; v_gene: TRBV3-1/TRBV3-2; CDR3nt: TGTGCCAGCAGCCAAGTCTATTCTAGCGCAGATACGCAGTATTTT; CDR3aa: CASSQVYSSADTQYF
j_gene: TRBJ2-1; len: 13; abundance: -; d_gene: -; v_gene: TRBV7-7; CDR3nt: TGTGCCAGCAGCTTAGGGCAGGACAATGAGCAGTTCTTC; CDR3aa: CASSLGQDNEQFF
j_gene: TRBJ2-5; len: 15; abundance: few; d_gene: -; v_gene: TRBV7-2; CDR3nt: TGTGCCAGCAGCCCCAGATTCGGGGGTTCGGAGACCCAGTACTTC; CDR3aa: CASSPRFGGSETQYF
j_gene: TRBJ1-2; len: 14; abundance: -; d_gene: -; v_gene: TRBV24-1; CDR3nt: TGTGCCACCAGTGCCCCAGGGTTAAGGGGCGACTACACCTTC; CDR3aa: CATSAPGLRGDYTF
j_gene: TRBJ2-5; len: 16; abundance: -; d_gene: -; v_gene: TRBV28; CDR3nt: TGTGCCAGCAGTTCTGGACAGCCCAGCTATGGGGAGACCCAGTACTTC; CDR3aa: CASSSGQPSYGETQYF
j_gene: TRBJ2-5; len: 14; abundance: -; d_gene: -; v_gene: TRBV11-2; CDR3nt: TGTGCCAGCAGCCCCCTAACAGGGAAGGAGACCCAGTACTTC; CDR3aa: CASSPLTGKETQYF
j_gene: TRBJ1-6; len: 16; abundance: -; d_gene: -; v_gene: TRBV6-5; CDR3nt: TGTGCCAGCAGTTACGGTCAGGGTCTAAATAATTCACCCCTCCACTTT; CDR3aa: CASSYGQGLNNSPLHF
j_gene: TRBJ2-1; len: 14; abundance: -; d_gene: -; v_gene: TRBV5-1; CDR3nt: TGCGCCAGCAGCCATGGACAGATTAACAATGAGCAGTTCTTC; CDR3aa: CASSHGQINNEQFF
j_gene: TRBJ1-4; len: 14; abundance: -; d_gene: -; v_gene: TRBV5-1; CDR3nt: TGCGCCAGCAGCCCTACGGGGTTATTTGAAAAACTGTTTTTT; CDR3aa: CASSPTGLFEKLFF
j_gene: TRBJ2-7; len: 11; abundance: -; d_gene: -; v_gene: TRBV19; CDR3nt: TGTGCCAGTAGCACAGGGCGGGAGCAGTACTTC; CDR3aa: CASSTGREQYF
j_gene: TRBJ1-2; len: 14; abundance: -; d_gene: -; v_gene: TRBV11-2; CDR3nt: TGTGCCAGCAGCTTTTCTCCCCACTACTATGGCTACACCTTC; CDR3aa: CASSFSPHYYGYTF
j_gene: TRBJ1-6; len: 16; abundance: -; d_gene: -; v_gene: TRBV10-3; CDR3nt: TGTGCCATCAGGAGACAACAGGGCCCCGGGATTTCACCCCTCCACTTT; CDR3aa: CAIRRQQGPGISPLHF
j_gene: TRBJ2-4; len: 14; abundance: once; d_gene: TRBD1; v_gene: TRBV11-1; CDR3nt: TGTGCCAGCAGCCTTCGGACAGGATCGAACATTCAGTACTTC; CDR3aa: CASSLRTGSNIQYF
j_gene: TRBJ1-3; len: 16; abundance: -; d_gene: TRBD1; v_gene: TRBV5-1; CDR3nt: TGCGCCAGCAGCCCGTTCGGTACAGGGGCTGGAAACACCATATATTTT; CDR3aa: CASSPFGTGAGNTIYF
j_gene: TRBJ2-2; len: 15; abundance: -; d_gene: TRBD1; v_gene: TRBV27; CDR3nt: TGTGCCAGCAGTGGGCTAGGGGGCGGAACCGGGGAGCTGTTTTTT; CDR3aa: CASSGLGGGTGELFF
j_gene: TRBJ2-2; len: 18; abundance: -; d_gene: TRBD2; v_gene: TRBV9; CDR3nt: TGTGCCAGCAGCGTATTAGCTAGCGGGGGGGCTTACACCGGGGAGCTGTTTTTT; CDR3aa: CASSVLASGGAYTGELFF
j_gene: TRBJ1-4; len: 15; abundance: -; d_gene: -; v_gene: TRBV7-8; CDR3nt: TGTGCCAGCAGCTCGGGAAGATGGGCTAATGAAAAACTGTTTTTT; CDR3aa: CASSSGRWANEKLFF
j_gene: TRBJ2-7; len: 13; abundance: -; d_gene: -; v_gene: TRBV5-6; CDR3nt: TGTGCCAGCAGCTTGGGAGCGGGCGTCGAGCAGTACTTC; CDR3aa: CASSLGAGVEQYF
j_gene: TRBJ1-6; len: 14; abundance: -; d_gene: -; v_gene: TRBV28; CDR3nt: TGTGCCAGCAGTCCCCACTCGGGGTATTCACCCCTCCACTTT; CDR3aa: CASSPHSGYSPLHF
j_gene: TRBJ1-2; len: 12; abundance: -; d_gene: TRBD1; v_gene: TRBV29-1; CDR3nt: TGCAGCGGGACAGGGGGTGGCTATGGCTACACCTTC; CDR3aa: CSGTGGGYGYTF
j_gene: TRBJ1-1; len: 12; abundance: -; d_gene: TRBD1; v_gene: TRBV3-1/TRBV3-2; CDR3nt: TGTGCCAGCAGCCAGGACAGGGTAAAAGCTTTCTTT; CDR3aa: CASSQDRVKAFF
j_gene: TRBJ2-7; len: 15; abundance: once; d_gene: TRBD2; v_gene: TRBV7-9; CDR3nt: TGTGCCAGCAGCCCCCCCGCGGCGGGAGCTAGGGAGCAGTACTTC; CDR3aa: CASSPPAAGAREQYF
j_gene: TRBJ2-7; len: 12; abundance: -; d_gene: -; v_gene: TRBV28; CDR3nt: TGTGCCAGCAGTCCTTTTTCCTACGAGCAGTACTTC; CDR3aa: CASSPFSYEQYF
j_gene: TRBJ2-3; len: 14; abundance: once; d_gene: -; v_gene: TRBV5-1; CDR3nt: TGCGCCAGCAGCTTGGTTGGGGCCACAGATACGCAGTATTTT; CDR3aa: CASSLVGATDTQYF
j_gene: TRBJ2-2; len: 13; abundance: -; d_gene: -; v_gene: TRBV2; CDR3nt: TGTGCCAGCAGTGAACAGAACACCGGGGAGCTGTTTTTT; CDR3aa: CASSEQNTGELFF
j_gene: TRBJ2-3; len: 17; abundance: -; d_gene: TRBD2; v_gene: TRBV4-1; CDR3nt: TGCGCCAGCAGCCCGTGGACTAGCGGGAGGGTCACAGATACGCAGTATTTT; CDR3aa: CASSPWTSGRVTDTQYF
j_gene: TRBJ2-5; len: 11; abundance: -; d_gene: -; v_gene: TRBV11-2; CDR3nt: TGTGCCAGCAGCTCCTTTGAGACCCAGTACTTC; CDR3aa: CASSSFETQYF
j_gene: TRBJ2-3; len: 14; abundance: -; d_gene: -; v_gene: TRBV13; CDR3nt: TGTGCCAGCAGCTTATACGGCGGGACCGATACGCAGTATTTT; CDR3aa: CASSLYGGTDTQYF
j_gene: TRBJ2-7; len: 14; abundance: -; d_gene: TRBD1; v_gene: TRBV2; CDR3nt: TGTGCCAGCACCTGGGACAGGGGCTCGTACGAGCAGTACTTC; CDR3aa: CASTWDRGSYEQYF
j_gene: TRBJ1-1; len: 13; abundance: -; d_gene: -; v_gene: TRBV6-5; CDR3nt: TGTGTATCTGGACAAACTTTGAACACTGAAGCTTTCTTT; CDR3aa: CVSGQTLNTEAFF
j_gene: TRBJ1-2; len: 13; abundance: -; d_gene: -; v_gene: TRBV7-2; CDR3nt: TGTGCCAGCAGCTTGTCAGATCTCTATGGCTACACCTTC; CDR3aa: CASSLSDLYGYTF